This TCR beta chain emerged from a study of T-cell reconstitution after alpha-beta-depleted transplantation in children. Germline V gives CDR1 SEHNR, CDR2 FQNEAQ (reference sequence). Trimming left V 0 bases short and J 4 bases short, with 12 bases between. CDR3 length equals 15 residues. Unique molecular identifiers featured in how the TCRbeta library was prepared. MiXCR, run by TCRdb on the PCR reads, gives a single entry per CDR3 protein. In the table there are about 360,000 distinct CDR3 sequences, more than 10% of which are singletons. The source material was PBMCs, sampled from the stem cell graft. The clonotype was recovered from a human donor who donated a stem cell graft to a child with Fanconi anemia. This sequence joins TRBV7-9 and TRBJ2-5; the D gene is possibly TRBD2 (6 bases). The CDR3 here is CASSLARGWGETQYF. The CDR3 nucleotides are TGTGCCAGCAGCTTAGCGCGGGGCTGGGGAGAGACCCAGTACTTC.